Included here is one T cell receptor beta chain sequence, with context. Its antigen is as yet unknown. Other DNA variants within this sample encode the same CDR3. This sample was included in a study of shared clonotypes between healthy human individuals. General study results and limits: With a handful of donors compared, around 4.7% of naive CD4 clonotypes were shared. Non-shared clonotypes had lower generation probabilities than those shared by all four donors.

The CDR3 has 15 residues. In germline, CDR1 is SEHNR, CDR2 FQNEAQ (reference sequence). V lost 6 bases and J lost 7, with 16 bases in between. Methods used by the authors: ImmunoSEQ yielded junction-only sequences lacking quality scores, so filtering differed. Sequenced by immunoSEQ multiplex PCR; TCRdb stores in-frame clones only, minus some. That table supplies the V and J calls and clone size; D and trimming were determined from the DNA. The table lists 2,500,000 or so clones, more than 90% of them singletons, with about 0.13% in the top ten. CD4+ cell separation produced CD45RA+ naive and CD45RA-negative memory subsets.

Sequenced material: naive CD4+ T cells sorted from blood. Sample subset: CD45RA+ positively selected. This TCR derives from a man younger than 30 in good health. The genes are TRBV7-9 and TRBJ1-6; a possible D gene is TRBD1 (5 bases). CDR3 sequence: CASSPGTGGNSPLHF. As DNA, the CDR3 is TGTGCCAGCAGTCCAGGGACCGGGGGGAATTCACCCCTCCACTTT. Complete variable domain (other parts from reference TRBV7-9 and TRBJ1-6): DTGVSQNPRHKITKRGQNVTFRCDPISEHNRLYWYRQTLGQGPEFLTYFQNEAQLEKSRLLSDRFSAERPKGSFSTLEIQRTEQGDSAMYLCASSPGTGGNSPLHFGNGTRLTVT.